This T cell receptor beta chain was recorded in a study of blood T cell repertoires in COVID-19. Repertoires were generated with immunoSEQ multiplex PCR, while TCRdb's copy carries only in-frame clones and drops some. The data show 200,000 to 250,000 clones, approximately 90% seen once. Participants, 18 to 89 years old, spanned 25 or so US areas. In assigning cohorts, the study relied on participant-reported clinical history. CDR1 and CDR2 from the germline V gene are SQVTM and ANQGSEA. Trimming took off 4 bases at V and 4 bases at J, with 13 bases between the two ends. This CDR3 has 13 amino acids. Specimen: PBMCs or T cells enriched from blood (not recorded which). This chain joins TRBV29-1 and TRBJ1-1; TRBD1 is a possible D gene (5 bases). The sequence was collected from a young woman in a cohort exposed to, infected with or recovered from COVID-19 (not recorded which). For the CDR3, the DNA is TGCAGCGTTGGACTGCGGCAGGGCACTGAAGCTTTCTTT. It yields the protein CSVGLRQGTEAFF.